The clone carrying this TCR beta chain came up a few times. Its antigen is still unknown. This CDR3 has 12 amino acids. Per the germline V gene, CDR1 is MNHEY and CDR2 is SVGAGI. V lost 7 bases, J lost 2 bases, and 6 bases lay in between. This sample was taken from a study of CD8 T cells in ankylosing spondylitis. Study-level findings and limits: Ankylosing spondylitis blood seemed to carry a telltale TCR beta motif made of seven or eight highly homologous variants. Researchers report that disease-linked clones proved CD8+ and relatively rare in peripheral blood. In ankylosing spondylitis patients, matched synovial fluid reportedly showed significant enrichment of disease-linked clones.

Using quantitative 5'-RACE with molecular barcodes, the authors made TCR beta libraries. MiXCR, run by TCRdb on the 5' RACE reads, gives a single entry per CDR3 protein. The table lists around 450,000 distinct CDR3 sequences, around 26% of them singletons. The gene calls are TRBV6-5 and TRBJ2-1; D not certain. This receptor was identified in a male donor with ankylosing spondylitis. Sample: blood, either unsorted or a sorted T cell fraction (not recorded which). In DNA form, the CDR3 reads TGTGCCAGCATGTCCACCTACAATGAGCAGTTCTTC. It yields the protein CASMSTYNEQFF.